The rows below give T cell receptor beta chains drawn from one sample of a study of T cells after yellow fever vaccination. Using its own MiXCR run on the 5' RACE reads, TCRdb lists one record per CDR3 protein. The repertoire includes hundreds of thousands of distinct CDR3 sequences, roughly an eighth of them detected once, and approximately 15% sits in the top ten. The sequences come from PBMCs, collected on the day of the yellow fever booster vaccination. The receptors come from a man aged 30 to 39 who received the YFV17D yellow fever vaccine. Both conserved end residues are trimmed from each CDR3.

V gene: TRBV6-1; J gene: TRBJ1-1; CDR3 protein: ASSAAGTEAF
V gene: TRBV14; J gene: TRBJ1-5; CDR3 protein: ASSQFRGPQH
V gene: TRBV10-2; J gene: TRBJ2-2; CDR3 protein: ASSTLRRVSGELF
V gene: TRBV5-1; J gene: TRBJ1-4; CDR3 protein: ASSPGSEGTNEKLF
V gene: TRBV20-1; J gene: TRBJ2-7; CDR3 protein: SAPLATSYEQY
V gene: TRBV4-3; J gene: TRBJ2-1; CDR3 protein: ASSHPGEDEQF
V gene: TRBV20-1; J gene: TRBJ2-2; CDR3 protein: SAPNKREGAGELF
V gene: TRBV10-2; J gene: TRBJ1-1; CDR3 protein: ASSESEDTEAF
V gene: TRBV7-3; J gene: TRBJ2-1; CDR3 protein: ASSPILAGDEQF
V gene: TRBV24-1; J gene: TRBJ2-5; CDR3 protein: ATSDLGTSTETQY
V gene: TRBV29-1; J gene: TRBJ2-7; CDR3 protein: SVDQGSSYEQY
V gene: TRBV6-5; J gene: TRBJ2-2; CDR3 protein: ASSYPPTSAVGGELF
V gene: TRBV27; J gene: TRBJ2-7; CDR3 protein: ASSSGISDEQY
V gene: TRBV7-2; J gene: TRBJ2-5; CDR3 protein: ASSLALVVQETQY
V gene: TRBV7-9; J gene: TRBJ2-5; CDR3 protein: ASSSLVLETQY
V gene: TRBV5-1; J gene: TRBJ1-1; CDR3 protein: ASSGRTGTEAF
V gene: TRBV12-3/TRBV12-4; J gene: TRBJ2-3; CDR3 protein: ASSLGTRTDTQY
V gene: TRBV29-1; J gene: TRBJ2-1; CDR3 protein: SVGRQGLFYNEQF
V gene: TRBV2; J gene: TRBJ2-1; CDR3 protein: ASSDSVGNEQF
V gene: TRBV20-1; J gene: TRBJ2-1; CDR3 protein: SATSRLDRSSYNEQF
V gene: TRBV24-1; J gene: TRBJ2-1; CDR3 protein: ATSDSSGISSYNEQF
V gene: TRBV29-1; J gene: TRBJ2-7; CDR3 protein: SAFLGQGYEQY
V gene: TRBV30; J gene: TRBJ1-1; CDR3 protein: AWRIQGDTEAF
V gene: TRBV14; J gene: TRBJ2-5; CDR3 protein: ASSPTWLALLAGKETQY
V gene: TRBV7-2; J gene: TRBJ2-3; CDR3 protein: ASSSGLAPDTQY
V gene: TRBV5-5; J gene: TRBJ1-1; CDR3 protein: ASSFAGTEAF
V gene: TRBV12-3/TRBV12-4; J gene: TRBJ1-3; CDR3 protein: ASSSIGGPGNTIY
V gene: TRBV2; J gene: TRBJ1-4; CDR3 protein: ASQTQGGNEKLF
V gene: TRBV7-2; J gene: TRBJ2-2; CDR3 protein: ASTPGTPNTGELF
V gene: TRBV10-3; J gene: TRBJ2-5; CDR3 protein: AIGGLDLETQY
V gene: TRBV7-8; J gene: TRBJ2-4; CDR3 protein: ASSPGTIVQY
V gene: TRBV23-1; J gene: TRBJ2-1; CDR3 protein: ASSQSLNSLAGGPGEQF
V gene: TRBV11-2; J gene: TRBJ2-1; CDR3 protein: ASSGLAGAGEQF
V gene: TRBV5-1; J gene: TRBJ2-2; CDR3 protein: ASSSPGQGVTGELF
V gene: TRBV5-1; J gene: TRBJ2-3; CDR3 protein: ASSLQQTDTQY
V gene: TRBV27; J gene: TRBJ2-1; CDR3 protein: ASSLYGGSSYNEQF
V gene: TRBV12-5; J gene: TRBJ2-1; CDR3 protein: ASGLGPRDPGNEQF
V gene: TRBV9; J gene: TRBJ2-1; CDR3 protein: ASSVGSGAYNEQF
V gene: TRBV21-1; J gene: TRBJ2-1; CDR3 protein: ASSKIRVSGLGVNTYNEQF
V gene: TRBV15; J gene: TRBJ2-2; CDR3 protein: ATSRDVPGNTGELF
V gene: TRBV7-2; J gene: TRBJ2-7; CDR3 protein: ASSKRTGVYEQY
V gene: TRBV20-1; J gene: TRBJ2-1; CDR3 protein: SASRQSSYNEQF
V gene: TRBV4-3; J gene: TRBJ2-7; CDR3 protein: ASSQDPENYYEQY
V gene: TRBV20-1; J gene: TRBJ1-4; CDR3 protein: SANRGLGEKLF
V gene: TRBV5-1; J gene: TRBJ2-1; CDR3 protein: ASRSQGARDNEQF
V gene: TRBV7-9; J gene: TRBJ2-1; CDR3 protein: ASSDYDRDNEQF
V gene: TRBV18; J gene: TRBJ2-1; CDR3 protein: ASSPPSGRSYNEQF
V gene: TRBV9; J gene: TRBJ2-2; CDR3 protein: ASSNAGADTGELF
V gene: TRBV7-9; J gene: TRBJ1-1; CDR3 protein: ASSSANTEAF
V gene: TRBV11-1; J gene: TRBJ2-7; CDR3 protein: ASSYGLISYEQY
V gene: TRBV10-2; J gene: TRBJ1-1; CDR3 protein: ASSDPAGPNTEAF
V gene: TRBV29-1; J gene: TRBJ1-1; CDR3 protein: SVKDGTANTEAF